This T cell receptor beta chain was sequenced in a study of CD8+CD57+ T cells in acquired aplastic anemia. Trimming cost V 4 bases and J 18 bases, with 22 bases left between them. This CDR3 spans 14 amino acids. Germline CDR1 reads SGHVS; CDR2 reads FQNEAQ. The TCR beta profiling, which covered VDJ combination and CDR3 sequence, was carried out using genomic DNA as the template. TCRdb independently ran MiXCR on the reads; one entry per CDR3 protein. The data show 400,000 to 450,000 distinct CDR3 sequences, approximately 70% seen once. The chain has TRBV7-8 and TRBJ1-6, with a tentative D call TRBD1 (6 bases). Sample: sorted CD4+, CD8+, or CD8+CD57+ T cells (not recorded which) from PBMCs. This clonotype was sampled from a human donor in good health, serving as a control. DNA for the CDR3: TGTGCCAGCAGCTCCGTGGGGGCTCCGGATCAGCCCCACTTT. It is translated as CASSSVGAPDQPHF.